The source of this TCR beta chain is a study of T cells in Graves' hyperthyroidism and ophthalmopathy. Notes on this clonotype: No antigen is known for it. This may come from a read error, since a much larger clone is one base off.

Germline CDR1 reads DFQATT; CDR2 reads SNEGSKA (reference sequence). The CDR3 consists of 15 residues. Study observations and caveats: Stable hyperthyroidism was told apart from ophthalmopathy by a model built on 13 V-J features. Most clonotypes that expanded in the thyroid above 0.001 also showed up in blood.

Authors of the study amplified TCR beta CDR3 regions from RNA transcripts. The HTBI set primed first-round TCR CDR3 RT-PCR. TCRdb re-called the multiplex PCR reads with MiXCR, one entry per CDR3 protein. Of hundreds of thousands of distinct CDR3 sequences listed, around 21% are singletons. The sequenced sample was blood. This TCR came from a man in his thirties or forties with Graves' ophthalmopathy. V is TRBV20-1 and J is TRBJ2-7, with D hard to call. CDR3 nucleotide sequence: TGCAGTGCTCAGGCCCGGACCCGTTACACCTACGAGCGGTACTTC. As protein: CSAQARTRYTYERYF.